This TCR beta chain is drawn from a study of cytomegalovirus exposure and HLA in healthy donors. Study details: Earlier, some 180 million T cells were analyzed, and some 120 million unique TCR beta sequences were found among them.

PCR was performed using 60 Vbeta and 13 Jbeta primers. Assay: immunoSEQ multiplex PCR; the TCRdb copy retains only in-frame clones and omits some. Here the sample spans 100,000 to 120,000 clones, around 74% being singletons. V dropped 0 bases and J dropped 8 bases, with 11 bases sitting between them. The CDR3 has 14 amino acids. The germline gives CDR1 MNHEY, CDR2 SVGAGI. Sequencing input: PBMCs. This clonotype was obtained from a man between 35 and 55 years old in good health and CMV-seronegative. The chain carries TRBV6-5 and TRBJ2-1; D is perhaps TRBD2 (5 bases). CDR3 in amino acids: CASSYSRYSDEQFF. Written as DNA, the CDR3 is TGTGCCAGCAGTTACTCGAGATATAGCGATGAGCAGTTCTTC.